This entry features one T cell receptor (beta chain) sequence. This clonotype was picked up many times. It has no known antigen specificity. Base qualities are not provided; no much larger clone lies one nucleotide away. These data originate in a study of T cell repertoires in cytomegalovirus infection (dated by TCRdb to the late 2010s). About the study as a whole: Donor HLA type was relevant to the analysis, as public TCR beta signatures indicated carriage of CMV infection together with the matching HLA type.

Sequencing took place on an Illumina HiSeq 1500. The public reads were run again by TCRdb, first through fastp at Q25 and then through MiXCR, and only productive beta chains were kept. Entries that share a CDR3 protein sequence are merged under the most common genes and DNA. This sample comprises more than 150,000 distinct CDR3 sequences, roughly a fifth of them detected only once. Together, the top ten hold 2.5% to 3% of the sample. Looking up the germline V gene yields CDR1 ENHRY and CDR2 SYGVKD. Its CDR3 holds 17 amino acids, cysteine through phenylalanine. Of the read, only the CDR3 DNA is kept; its 51 bases are in frame from base 1. V sheds 3 bases and J sheds 2 bases, leaving 14 bases between their ends. Study-level results and caveats: The ex vivo response was dominated by HLA-C-restricted CMV-specific TCR beta clonotypes, which also provided the single most frequent clonotype in two of eight donors. Carriers of CMV infection plus the relevant HLA type were discriminated by the cumulative frequency of public TCR beta family members in the study cohort and in an independent roughly 370-donor cohort.

The TCR was taken from a human donor in good health (CMV status not recorded). Some clones in this sample may be carry-over from other donors' samples. This receptor chain uses TRBV10-3 and TRBJ2-6, and possibly TRBD1, on 6 matching bases. The sequencing sample was made of PBMCs. The CDR3 protein: CAISEGQGIAGANVLTF. The nucleotide sequence is TGTGCCATCAGTGAAGGGCAGGGGATCGCTGGGGCCAACGTCCTGACTTTC.